The 26 T cell receptor beta chains presented below share a single source sample, sequenced in a study of blood T cell repertoires in COVID-19. Method: immunoSEQ multiplex PCR; TCRdb's copy keeps in-frame clones and lacks some. The table records fewer than 400,000 clones, 85% of them present only once. Sequenced material: peripheral blood. The receptors shown here come from a woman in her late teens or twenties with acute or convalescent COVID-19.

The chain uses TRBV25-1 and TRBJ1-2; D call uncertain. Looked up from germline, CDR1 is MGHDK and CDR2 is SYGVNS. The CDR3 is 16 residues long. V dropped 2 bases and J dropped 3 bases, with 16 bases sitting between them. In nucleotides, the CDR3 is TGTGCCAGCAGTGAAACCGTCCGGGAATCGGACTATGGCTACACCTTC. This encodes CASSETVRESDYGYTF.

V and J are TRBV5-1 and TRBJ2-1, with TRBD2 identical over 15 bases. After removal of 6 bases from V and 6 bases from J, the junction contained 13 bases not matched to a gene. CDR1 is SGHRS, CDR2 YFSETQ, per germline. This CDR3 region has 18 residues. CDR3 protein: CASTPHSPGLAGGNEQFF. The CDR3 DNA sequence: TGCGCCAGCACCCCCCACTCTCCGGGACTAGCGGGAGGCAATGAGCAGTTCTTC.

This clone appeared once. This rearrangement joins TRBV6-6 to TRBJ2-2, with D perhaps matching TRBD1 (5 bases). The CDR3 has 14 amino acids. CDR1 MNHNY and CDR2 SVGAGI come from the germline V gene (reference sequence). V lost 4 bases, J lost 9 bases, and 15 bases lay in between. In nucleotides, the CDR3 is TGTGCCAGCAGTTCAAAGACAGTAGCCAGGGAGCTGTTTTTT. Translation: CASSSKTVARELFF.

V is TRBV19 and J is TRBJ1-6, with a tentative D call TRBD1 (5 bases). Trimming took 10 bases from V and 0 from J, leaving 10 bases between them. This CDR3 region has 14 residues. The V gene's germline CDR1 is LNHDA and CDR2 SQIVND (reference sequence). The CDR3 sequence is CATKQVSYNSPLHF. In nucleotides, the CDR3 is TGTGCCACTAAACAGGTCTCCTATAATTCACCCCTCCACTTT.

V gene TRBV5-1 combines with J gene TRBJ2-1; 10 bases map to TRBD2. This CDR3 is built from 16 residues. Unmatched junction bases numbered 10, after V lost 0 bases and J lost 10 bases. CDR1 is SGHRS, CDR2 YFSETQ, per germline. The CDR3 DNA reads as TGCGCCAGCAGCTTGGCAGGACTAGCGGACTCCACCGAGCAGTTCTTC. Protein product: CASSLAGLADSTEQFF.

The chain combines TRBV6-5 with TRBJ2-3, with unresolved D. The CDR3 contains 13 residues. The ends were cut back, 4 bases at V and 6 bases at J, with 11 bases in the middle. The germline V gene has CDR1 MNHEY and CDR2 SVGAGI. Written as DNA, the CDR3 is TGTGCCAGCAGTTCTGGCCGTTCGGATACGCAGTATTTT. As protein: CASSSGRSDTQYF.

This clone was seen once. This rearrangement joins TRBV5-1 to TRBJ1-1; D unresolved. The CDR3 covers 14 residues. V dropped 1 base and J dropped 3 bases, with 10 bases sitting between them. CDR1 SGHRS and CDR2 YFSETQ come from the germline V gene. The CDR3 sequence: CASSLRPSDTEAFF. The CDR3 nucleotides read TGCGCCAGCAGCTTGCGTCCGAGCGACACTGAAGCTTTCTTT.

The CDR3 loop is CASSPTGGGLPLQPQHF. CDR3 in DNA: TGTGCCAGCAGCCCGACAGGGGGCGGACTTCCTCTCCAGCCCCAGCATTTT. This sequence joins TRBV27 and TRBJ1-5; TRBD1 matches at 10 bases. V lost 6 bases to trimming and J lost 7 bases; unmatched junction nucleotides: 15. The CDR3 sequence is 17 residues long. Germline values: CDR1 MNHEY, CDR2 SMNVEV (reference sequence).

The sample holds a few counts of this clone. J is TRBJ1-1 and V is TRBV7-6; TRBD1 agrees at 8 bases. CDR1 and CDR2 (germline): SGHVS, FNYEAQ. V was clipped by 5 bases and J by 0 bases; unmatched bases: 8. The CDR3 is made up of 16 amino acids. CDR3: CASSPRDRFMNTEAFF. The CDR3 DNA follows: TGTGCCAGCAGCCCACGGGACAGGTTCATGAACACTGAAGCTTTCTTT.

The chain carries TRBV27 and TRBJ2-5; 12 nucleotides agree with TRBD2. The germline V gene has CDR1 MNHEY and CDR2 SMNVEV (reference sequence). The CDR3 loop spans 14 amino acids. J was trimmed by 5 bases and V by 4 bases; bases with no gene match: 2. The CDR3 sequence: CASSSSGGAETQYF. As DNA, the CDR3 is TGTGCCAGCAGTTCTAGCGGGGGGGCCGAGACCCAGTACTTC.

This clone was found once. This rearrangement joins TRBV5-6 to TRBJ2-3; D gene uncertain. The germline V and J ends were trimmed by 5 bases and 3 bases, with 7 bases remaining between them. Germline values: CDR1 SGHDT, CDR2 YYEEEE. This CDR3 is 12 amino acids long. The CDR3 DNA is TGTGCCAGCAGTCCACGGACAGATACGCAGTATTTT. It is translated as CASSPRTDTQYF.

As concerns this clone: Other DNA variants within this sample encode the same CDR3. The V gene is TRBV5-1, the J gene TRBJ2-7; 9 bases are a match to TRBD1. The CDR3 has 15 residues. Trimming at V came to 4 bases and at J to 1 base, leaving 6 bases not matched to a gene. CDR1 SGHRS and CDR2 YFSETQ come from the germline V gene. The CDR3 here is CASSPGQGSSYEQYF. In nucleotides, the CDR3 is TGCGCCAGCAGCCCAGGACAGGGGTCATCCTACGAGCAGTACTTC.

With regard to this clone: Other DNA sequences from this sample encode an identical CDR3 as well. This chain links TRBV19 with TRBJ2-7; D is undetermined. Trimming cost V 1 base and J 3 bases, with 7 bases left between them. From germline, CDR1 is LNHDA and CDR2 SQIVND (reference sequence). This CDR3 region has 13 residues. CDR3 bases: TGTGCCAGTAGTATAGGACAAGGCTACGAGCAGTACTTC. Translated, it gives CASSIGQGYEQYF. Supplemented by reference TRBV19 and TRBJ2-7, the full variable domain reads DGGITQSPKYLFRKEGQNVTLSCEQNLNHDAMYWYRQDPGQGLRLIYYSQIVNDFQKGDIAEGYSVSREKKESFPLTVTSAQKNPTAFYLCASSIGQGYEQYFGPGTRLTVT.

The V gene is TRBV3-1 (or the pseudogene TRBV3-2), the J gene TRBJ1-1, with D perhaps TRBD1 (5 bases). There are 15 residues in the CDR3. Germline loops: CDR1 LGHDT, CDR2 YNNKEL (reference sequence). Trimming shortened V by 2 bases and J by 1 base, and 11 bases separated the two germline ends. The CDR3 DNA sequence: TGTGCCAGCAGCCAATTGCAGGGTACGAACACTGAAGCTTTCTTT. Its translation: CASSQLQGTNTEAFF.

The chain carries TRBV3-1 (or the pseudogene TRBV3-2) and TRBJ2-1; the match to TRBD2 covers 7 bases. The CDR3 length is 15 residues. J was trimmed by 9 bases and V by 1 base; bases with no gene match: 9. Germline CDR1 LGHDT, CDR2 YNNKEL (reference sequence). CDR3 loop: CASSQGSGIGSEQFF. CDR3 DNA sequence: TGTGCCAGCAGCCAAGGCAGCGGGATCGGGAGTGAGCAGTTCTTC.

This chain links TRBV5-6 with TRBJ1-2; 11 nucleotides line up with TRBD1. With 2 bases clipped from V and 5 bases from J, the junction kept 2 bases outside the gene matches. Germline V gene data show CDR1 as SGHDT and CDR2 as YYEEEE. The CDR3 contains 14 residues. CDR3: CASSLGQGAYGYTF. The CDR3 DNA reads as TGTGCCAGCAGCTTAGGACAGGGGGCTTATGGCTACACCTTC.

The chain couples TRBV18 to TRBJ2-5; possible D gene TRBD2, 5 bases. Deletions cut 3 bases from V and 5 bases from J, with 31 bases between. This CDR3 has 20 residues. Per the germline V gene, CDR1 is KGHSH and CDR2 is LQKENI. The CDR3 protein is CASSPIGRSVTGKSLETQYF. CDR3 coding DNA: TGTGCCAGCTCACCTATAGGTCGTTCGGTGACGGGGAAAAGTTTGGAGACCCAGTACTTC.

The genes are TRBV28 and TRBJ2-7, with TRBD2 identical over 7 bases. Germline lookup yields CDR1 MDHEN and CDR2 SYDVKM. The CDR3 has 15 amino acids. After removal of 3 bases from V and 0 bases from J, the junction contained 5 bases not matched to a gene. The CDR3 bases are TGTGCCAGCAGTTTTGAAGCGGGAAGCTCCTACGAGCAGTACTTC. Residues: CASSFEAGSSYEQYF.

CDR3 sequence (DNA): TGTGCCAGCAGCAAATTAACAGGGCGGCCCCAGCATTTT. Translated: CASSKLTGRPQHF. The V gene is TRBV28, the J gene TRBJ1-5; TRBD1 is a possible D gene (6 bases). This CDR3 has 13 residues. The germline gives CDR1 MDHEN, CDR2 SYDVKM. V was shortened by 6 bases and J by 9 bases, with 15 bases between the two germline ends.

The chain joins TRBV6-5 to TRBJ1-2, with 10 bases fitting TRBD1. The germline V gene encodes CDR1 MNHEY and CDR2 SVGAGI. V was clipped by 8 bases and J by 8 bases; unmatched bases: 11. There are 14 residues in the CDR3. The CDR3 sequence is CASYDRDRGGGYTF. DNA of the CDR3: TGTGCCAGCTACGATCGGGACAGGGGAGGCGGCTACACCTTC.

The rearrangement uses TRBV9 and TRBJ2-4, with TRBD2 as a possible D gene (5 bases). Germline lookup yields CDR1 SGDLS and CDR2 YYNGEE. V was pared by 0 bases and J by 8 bases, with 9 bases between. The CDR3 contains 13 residues. CDR3 sequence reads: CASSVAVGDIQYF. CDR3 in DNA: TGTGCCAGCAGCGTAGCGGTCGGGGACATTCAGTACTTC. Using reference TRBV9 and TRBJ2-4 for the parts outside the CDR3, the full variable domain is DSGVTQTPKHLITATGQRVTLRCSPRSGDLSVYWYQQSLDQGLQFLIQYYNGEERAKGNILERFSAQQFPDLHSELNLSSLELGDSALYFCASSVAVGDIQYFGAGTRLSVL.

The CDR3, as DNA: TGTGCCAGCAGTCGGGGCGGGGAAGGGGAGACTGAAGCTTTCTTT. Encoded protein: CASSRGGEGETEAFF. The chain has TRBV28 and TRBJ1-1; D is perhaps TRBD1 (5 bases). The ends were cut back, 5 bases at V and 5 bases at J, with 18 bases in the middle. The CDR3 totals 15 residues. Germline CDR1 MDHEN, CDR2 SYDVKM. Variable domain in full (rest from reference TRBV28 and TRBJ1-1): DVKVTQSSRYLVKRTGEKVFLECVQDMDHENMFWYRQDPGLGLRLIYFSYDVKMKEKGDIPEGYSVSREKKERFSLILESASTNQTSMYLCASSRGGEGETEAFFGQGTRLTVV.

In its sample, this clone was seen once. The chain is built from TRBV2 and TRBJ2-1; a possible D gene is TRBD1 (6 bases). This CDR3 is 13 amino acids long. Between the trimmed V and J ends, which lost 4 bases and 6 bases, there was a span of 10 bases. CDR1 is SNHLY, CDR2 FYNNEI, per germline. This chain's CDR3 is CASSVGQPNEQFF. The CDR3 DNA is TGTGCCAGCAGTGTGGGACAACCCAATGAGCAGTTCTTC. Looking up the rest from reference TRBV2 and TRBJ2-1 gives the full variable domain: EPEVTQTPSHQVTQMGQEVILRCVPISNHLYFYWYRQILGQKVEFLVSFYNNEISEKSEIFDDQFSVERPDGSNFTLKIRSTKLEDSAMYFCASSVGQPNEQFFGPGTRLTVL.

The genes are TRBV7-9 and TRBJ1-4, with 9 bases lining up with TRBD1. Germline V gene lookup returns CDR1 SEHNR and CDR2 FQNEAQ (reference sequence). V lost 7 bases, J lost 3 bases, and 3 bases stayed unmatched. The CDR3 has 14 residues. The CDR3 region is CASNRGLSNEKLFF. CDR3 in DNA: TGTGCCAGCAACAGGGGGCTCTCTAATGAAAAACTGTTTTTT.

The chain joins TRBV30 to TRBJ1-1; a weak D match, TRBD1 (6 bases). Germline assignment: CDR1 GTSNPN and CDR2 SVGIG (reference sequence). The ends were cut back, 5 bases at V and 5 bases at J, with 12 bases in the middle. This CDR3 contains 12 residues. The CDR3 sequence is CAWYTGKTEAFF. CDR3 nucleotides: TGTGCCTGGTACACAGGGAAAACTGAAGCTTTCTTT. The full variable domain, completed using reference TRBV30 and TRBJ1-1, is SQTIHQWPATLVQPVGSPLSLECTVEGTSNPNLYWYRQAAGRGLQLLFYSVGIGQISSEVPQNLSASRPQDRQFILSSKKLLLSDSGFYLCAWYTGKTEAFFGQGTRLTVV.

J is TRBJ1-2 and V is TRBV6-6, with D possibly being TRBD1 (5 bases). Trimming removed 0 bases at V and 7 bases at J, with 12 bases between. The CDR3 extends over 14 amino acids. Looked up from germline, CDR1 is MNHNY and CDR2 is SVGAGI (reference sequence). The CDR3 DNA sequence: TGTGCCAGCAGTTACTCGACCAGGGATGGTGGCTACACCTTC. Translation: CASSYSTRDGGYTF.